Shown below are 19 T cell receptor beta chains from a single sample sequenced in a study of monozygotic twins with inflammatory bowel disease. One entry per CDR3 protein, without DNA, is what TCRdb gives after re-calling the 5' RACE reads. The specimen's table records 400,000 to 500,000 distinct CDR3 sequences. The sequenced sample consisted of blood. The receptors here all came from a human donor with ulcerative colitis or Crohn's disease, or a healthy co-twin of an affected twin (not recorded which).

This chain joins TRBV7-9 and TRBJ2-1; the D call from TCRdb, TRBD1, cannot be confirmed without DNA. This CDR3 comprises 15 residues. From germline, CDR1 is SEHNR and CDR2 FQNEAQ (reference sequence). CDR3 amino acids: CASSLSRGHSNEQFF.

The chain couples TRBV18 to TRBJ1-2; as DNA is missing, the TRBD1 call by TCRdb cannot be tested. The CDR3 is 15 residues long. CDR1 and CDR2 (germline): KGHSH, LQKENI. This CDR3 is CASSPPGGQFGGYTF. The full variable domain, in which reference TRBV18 and TRBJ1-2 provide the parts outside the CDR3, is NAGVMQNPRHLVRRRGQEARLRCSPMKGHSHVYWYRQLPEEGLKFMVYLQKENIIDESGMPKERFSAEFPKEGPSILRIQQVVRGDSAAYFCASSPPGGQFGGYTFGSGTRLTVV.

The chain is built from TRBV5-1 and TRBJ2-3; the D call of TRBD2 rests on TCRdb alone, since no DNA is present to check it. CDR1 is SGHRS, CDR2 YFSETQ, per germline. The CDR3 spans 14 residues. CDR3 amino acids: CASSLGSGSDTQYF.

This sequence joins TRBV6-1 and TRBJ1-5; without DNA, the TCRdb call of TRBD1 cannot be checked. The CDR3 covers 16 residues. Germline V gene lookup returns CDR1 MNHNS and CDR2 SASEGT. CDR3: CASSPRQGASNQPQHF.

This CDR3 reads CASSPGTSGGIDTQYF. The chain recombines TRBV11-2 with TRBJ2-3; TCRdb picks TRBD2, but there is no DNA to check that call. Germline lookup yields CDR1 SGHAT and CDR2 FQNNGV. This CDR3 is built from 16 residues.

The chain joins TRBV28 to TRBJ1-1. Per germline, CDR1 MDHEN and CDR2 SYDVKM. This CDR3 contains 11 residues. The CDR3 reads CASTLITEAFF.

This rearrangement joins TRBV4-1 to TRBJ2-7. CDR1 MGHRA and CDR2 YSYEKL come from the germline V gene. The CDR3 contains 15 residues. Here the CDR3 reads CASSQEEAVSYEQYF.

The chain couples TRBV3-1 to TRBJ2-3. The CDR3 consists of 12 residues. The germline CDR1 and CDR2 sequences are LGHDT and YNNKEL (reference sequence). The CDR3 spells CASSTVTDTQYF.

This chain uses TRBV29-1 with TRBJ2-1; TCRdb gives TRBD2 as the D gene, but with no DNA this cannot be confirmed. The CDR3 runs 14 residues. CDR1 and CDR2 (germline): SQVTM, ANQGSEA. CDR3 sequence: CSVAGTSGSSEQFF.

The J gene is TRBJ2-7, the V gene TRBV7-2. The CDR3 length is 13 residues. Germline V gene sequence: CDR1 SGHTA, CDR2 FQGNSA. CDR3 protein: CASSLNLRYEQYF.

This chain links TRBV7-2 with TRBJ1-4; without DNA, the TCRdb call of TRBD1 cannot be checked. The CDR3 loop spans 16 amino acids. Germline lookup yields CDR1 SGHTA and CDR2 FQGNSA. The CDR3: CASSPRGGGFNEKLFF.

The chain employs TRBV12-3 or TRBV12-4 and TRBJ2-7; TCRdb lists TRBD1, though no DNA is available to test this call. The CDR3 is 14 amino acids. The CDR3 loop reads CASSFQGLSYEQYF.

The chain couples TRBV29-1 to TRBJ2-3. This CDR3 comprises 14 residues. Germline V CDR1 and CDR2: SQVTM, ANQGSEA. The CDR3 protein is CSVEGRQSTDTQYF.

This chain uses TRBV7-9 with TRBJ2-7. This CDR3 is built from 12 residues. Per the germline V gene, CDR1 is SEHNR and CDR2 is FQNEAQ (reference sequence). The CDR3 sequence: CASSLVASEQYF.

This rearrangement joins TRBV12-3 or TRBV12-4 to TRBJ1-1; the TRBD1 assignment by TCRdb is unverifiable without DNA. The CDR3 spans 15 residues. The CDR3 sequence is CASSPSGTRNTEAFF.

The chain combines TRBV5-1 with TRBJ2-1; TCRdb outputs TRBD2, but without DNA this stays unchecked. CDR3 size: 13 residues. Germline V gene sequence: CDR1 SGHRS, CDR2 YFSETQ. The CDR3 is CASTLPAHNEQFF.

The rearrangement links TRBV20-1 to TRBJ2-2; TCRdb proposes TRBD2, but this gene call is untestable without DNA. CDR1 and CDR2 (germline): DFQATT, SNEGSKA (reference sequence). The CDR3 loop spans 15 amino acids. The CDR3 protein is CSASAGGLGTGELFF.

The chain carries TRBV20-1 and TRBJ1-1; TCRdb's assignment of TRBD1 cannot be checked, as there is no DNA. CDR3 size: 13 residues. Per germline, CDR1 DFQATT and CDR2 SNEGSKA (reference sequence). CDR3 sequence: CSAKTGANAEAFF.

The V gene is TRBV6-2 or TRBV6-3, the J gene TRBJ2-7; TCRdb designates TRBD1, a call that cannot be tested without DNA. The CDR3 loop spans 13 amino acids. Per the germline V gene, CDR1 is MNHEY and CDR2 is SVGEGT. The CDR3: CASSGDRASEQYF.